The next 31 T cell receptor beta chains were all read from a single sample in a study of Graves' ophthalmopathy and Graves' hyperthyroidism. As the template, RNA transcripts were used to amplify TCR beta CDR3 regions. A first-round RT-PCR used HTBI primers, followed by a second-round multiplex PCR. TCRdb fed the multiplex PCR reads into MiXCR, producing one record per CDR3 protein. The data hold around 400,000 distinct CDR3 sequences, with around 18% observed a single time. The sequenced sample consisted of peripheral blood. The receptors shown here come from a woman aged 18-29 years with Graves' ophthalmopathy.

Many counts were recorded for this clonotype. The rearrangement links TRBV15 to TRBJ2-2, with 9 bases that match TRBD1. The germline gives CDR1 LNHNV, CDR2 YYDKDF (reference sequence). The trim removed 5 bases at V and 6 bases at J, leaving 7 bases unmatched. The CDR3 covers 15 residues. The CDR3 DNA reads TGTGCCACCAGCTGGGACAGGGCTTCGTCCGGGGAGCTGTTTTTT. This encodes CATSWDRASSGELFF.

This clonotype has at least ten counts. The J gene is TRBJ2-5, the V gene TRBV30; TRBD2 is a possible D gene (6 bases). The CDR3 contains 14 residues. The germline V gene has CDR1 GTSNPN and CDR2 SVGIG (reference sequence). Trimming cost V 3 bases and J 4 bases, with 15 bases left between them. CDR3 in DNA: TGTGCCTGGAGCCATTTGGGGGGAGGAGAGACCCAGTACTTC. Translated, it gives CAWSHLGGGETQYF.

This clonotype showed up many times. The chain combines TRBV12-3 or TRBV12-4 with TRBJ2-4, with 7 nucleotides matching TRBD1. The CDR3 extends over 14 amino acids. V lost 6 bases to trimming and J lost 1 base; unmatched junction nucleotides: 3. The CDR3 nucleotides read TGTGCCAGCAGCCTGGGACAGGCCAAAAACATTCAGTACTTC. It codes for CASSLGQAKNIQYF.

This clonotype has a handful of counts. V and J are TRBV5-1 and TRBJ2-5, with D maybe TRBD2 (7 bases). The CDR3 is 15 amino acids. Between the trimmed V and J ends, which lost 4 bases and 2 bases, there was a span of 15 bases. Germline CDR1 and CDR2: SGHRS and YFSETQ. The CDR3 DNA sequence: TGCGCCAGCAGCCCCCGGGGGGCTCAGCAAGAGACCCAGTACTTC. Translation gives CASSPRGAQQETQYF.

There are many counts of this clonotype. The chain has TRBV5-1 and TRBJ1-1; TRBD1 is a possible D gene (6 bases). Deletions cut 3 bases from V and 1 base from J, with 16 bases between. Germline CDR1 is SGHRS and CDR2 is YFSETQ. The CDR3 is 16 residues long. The CDR3 region is CASSSQATGANTEAFF. In DNA form, the CDR3 reads TGCGCCAGCAGCTCCCAAGCGACAGGAGCGAACACTGAAGCTTTCTTT.

Many counts were recorded for this clonotype. The CDR3 nucleotides read TGTGCCAGCAGTTTCCGGACGCCAGAGGGCTACGAGCAGTACTTC. Amino acids: CASSFRTPEGYEQYF. The rearrangement links TRBV28 to TRBJ2-7; a weak D match, TRBD2 (5 bases). The CDR3 contains 15 residues. Trimming took off 3 bases at V and 3 bases at J, with 15 bases between the two ends. Germline CDR1 reads MDHEN; CDR2 reads SYDVKM.

This clonotype has more than one count but fewer than ten. The gene calls are TRBV7-2 and TRBJ2-7; D perhaps matches TRBD1 (5 bases). V was cut by 5 bases and J by 2 bases, with 13 bases left in between. Germline V gene lookup returns CDR1 SGHTA and CDR2 FQGNSA. The length of the CDR3 is 14 residues. The CDR3 reads CASSSRKGAYEQYF. As DNA, the CDR3 is TGTGCCAGCAGCAGCCGGAAAGGGGCCTACGAGCAGTACTTC. The full variable domain, in which reference TRBV7-2 and TRBJ2-7 provide the parts outside the CDR3, is GAGVSQSPSNKVTEKGKDVELRCDPISGHTALYWYRQSLGQGLEFLIYFQGNSAPDKSGLPSDRFSAERTGGSVSTLTIQRTQQEDSAVYLCASSSRKGAYEQYFGPGTRLTVT.

V and J are TRBV6-1 and TRBJ2-7; D gene unclear. The germline V gene encodes CDR1 MNHNS and CDR2 SASEGT. Trimming took 1 base from V and 2 from J, leaving 12 bases between them. The CDR3 is made up of 15 amino acids. The CDR3 sequence is CASSEESGRTYEQYF. CDR3 sequence (DNA): TGTGCCAGCAGTGAAGAATCGGGCCGAACCTACGAGCAGTACTTC.

V and J are TRBV4-3 and TRBJ2-7, with 9 bases lining up with TRBD1. CDR3 length: 16 residues. The germline V gene encodes CDR1 LGHNA and CDR2 YSLEER. J gave up 3 bases and V 0 bases, and 6 bases lay outside the gene matches. Here the CDR3 DNA reads TGCGCCAGCAGCCAAGATGCGGACAGGGGATTCTACGAGCAGTACTTC. Protein sequence: CASSQDADRGFYEQYF.

This clonotype was picked up many times. The V and J genes are TRBV20-1 and TRBJ1-1, with D possibly matching TRBD1 (6 bases). Trimming shortened V by 6 bases and J by 7 bases, and 12 bases separated the two germline ends. Germline V CDR1 and CDR2: DFQATT, SNEGSKA (reference sequence). The CDR3 has 11 residues. The CDR3 protein is CSALRGIEAFF. For the CDR3, the DNA is TGCAGTGCCCTCAGGGGAATTGAAGCTTTCTTT.

This clonotype occurred many times. V is TRBV4-2 and J is TRBJ1-1; 9 positions match TRBD1. Per germline, CDR1 LGHNA and CDR2 YNFKEQ. V lost 5 bases to trimming and J lost 6 bases; unmatched junction nucleotides: 7. The CDR3 has 14 amino acids. The DNA of the CDR3 is TGTGCCAGCAGCAACAGGGGGCAGAGGGCTGAAGCTTTCTTT. Protein product: CASSNRGQRAEAFF.

This clonotype was picked up many times. The CDR3 nucleotides are TGTGCCAGCAGGGCGGGACGGAACATGGAAAACATTCAGTACTTC. Its protein is CASRAGRNMENIQYF. The chain couples TRBV5-5 to TRBJ2-4; D may be TRBD2 (6 bases). The germline gives CDR1 SGHKS, CDR2 YYEKEE (reference sequence). CDR3 length: 15 residues. The V gene lost 5 bases and the J gene lost 5 bases, with 17 bases spanning the gap.

At least ten counts were recorded for this clonotype. The V call is TRBV20-1, the J call TRBJ1-5, with a tentative D call TRBD1 (5 bases). The V gene lost 5 bases and the J gene lost 12 bases, with 14 bases spanning the gap. CDR3 length: 11 residues. The germline gives CDR1 DFQATT, CDR2 SNEGSKA (reference sequence). The DNA of the CDR3 is TGCAGTGCTTCACGACAGTTAGGCCAGCATTTT. This sequence encodes CSASRQLGQHF.

This clonotype has ten or more counts. The chain uses TRBV10-3 and TRBJ2-7; 9 bases align to TRBD1. This CDR3 has 13 amino acids. Germline V lookup: CDR1 ENHRY, CDR2 SYGVKD. V lost 5 bases to trimming and J lost 3 bases; unmatched junction nucleotides: 2. CDR3 sequence: CAISQDRGYEQYF. The DNA of the CDR3 is TGTGCCATCAGTCAGGACAGGGGCTACGAGCAGTACTTC.

The sample holds many counts of this clonotype. CDR3 protein: CAAVRILGLNTEAFF. The CDR3 region has the DNA TGTGCCGCCGTCAGGATCCTAGGATTGAACACTGAAGCTTTCTTT. The chain carries TRBV15 and TRBJ1-1; D not resolved. CDR1 LNHNV and CDR2 YYDKDF come from the germline V gene (reference sequence). V was cut by 11 bases and J by 0 bases, with 19 bases left in between. There are 15 residues in the CDR3.

This clonotype was counted many times. CDR3 protein: CASSNRLPNTEAFF. The CDR3 DNA reads as TGTGCCAGTAGTAACAGACTACCGAACACTGAAGCTTTCTTT. The chain links TRBV19 to TRBJ1-1, with D hard to call. The CDR3 runs to 14 residues. In germline, CDR1 is LNHDA, CDR2 SQIVND (reference sequence). V lost 4 bases to trimming and J lost 1 base, with 10 bases between them.

The gene calls are TRBV7-2 and TRBJ2-5; 7 bases align to TRBD2. The trim removed 1 base at V and 5 bases at J, leaving 10 bases unmatched. CDR3 size: 16 residues. Germline CDR1 and CDR2: SGHTA and FQGNSA. CDR3 nucleotides: TGTGCCAGCAGCTTAGGCGCTAGCGGAGTCGGGGAGACCCAGTACTTC. It encodes CASSLGASGVGETQYF.

Only a few counts were recorded for this clonotype. The rearrangement uses TRBV19 and TRBJ1-5; D is possibly TRBD1 (5 bases). Looked up from germline, CDR1 is LNHDA and CDR2 is SQIVND (reference sequence). V lost 10 bases to trimming and J lost 1 base, with 23 bases between them. The CDR3 covers 17 residues. As DNA, the CDR3 is TGTGCCACCCACCCCAGGGCGGGAGGTGAAAGCAATCAGCCCCAGCATTTT. Translation: CATHPRAGGESNQPQHF.

This clonotype was seen at least ten times. The rearrangement links TRBV10-1 to TRBJ2-1, with a tentative D call TRBD1 (6 bases). The V gene lost 3 bases and the J gene lost 10 bases, with 7 bases spanning the gap. CDR1 and CDR2 (germline): WNHNN, SYGVQD (reference sequence). The CDR3 runs to 11 residues. In nucleotides, the CDR3 is TGCGCCAGCAGTGACAGGGGAGAGCAGTTCTTC. This translates into CASSDRGEQFF.

There are many counts of this clonotype. The rearrangement joins TRBV30 to TRBJ1-5; D not certain. Germline CDR1 GTSNPN, CDR2 SVGIG (reference sequence). The CDR3 runs 14 residues. The V and J ends lost 3 bases and 0 bases respectively, with 9 bases between them. The CDR3 nucleotides read TGTGCCTGGAGGCCAGGACGTAGCAATCAGCCCCAGCATTTT. Protein product: CAWRPGRSNQPQHF.

This clonotype was seen more than once but under ten times. CDR3 residues: CASTKSQETQYF. CDR3 DNA: TGTGCCAGCACCAAATCCCAAGAGACCCAGTACTTC. This rearrangement joins TRBV12-3 or TRBV12-4 to TRBJ2-5, with D hard to call. V was shortened by 7 bases and J by 1 base, with 7 bases between the two germline ends. The length of the CDR3 is 12 residues.

This clonotype was counted ten times or more. This CDR3 is CASSYGPRSSYEQYF. The CDR3 nucleotides are TGTGCCAGCAGTTACGGGCCAAGAAGCTCCTACGAGCAGTACTTC. The chain is built from TRBV6-5 and TRBJ2-7; D uncertain. The CDR3 sequence is 15 residues long. Trimming cost V 2 bases and J 0 bases, with 11 bases left between them. CDR1 and CDR2 from the germline V gene are MNHEY and SVGAGI.

The CDR3 reads CSARAPMGVDEQYF. The CDR3 DNA reads TGCAGTGCTAGAGCCCCCATGGGAGTCGACGAGCAGTACTTC. V gene TRBV20-1 combines with J gene TRBJ2-7; TRBD2 might be the D (5 bases). CDR3 length: 14 amino acids. V lost 1 base to trimming and J lost 5 bases, with 15 bases between them. Looked up from germline, CDR1 is DFQATT and CDR2 is SNEGSKA (reference sequence).

This clonotype was detected once. The chain couples TRBV6-1 to TRBJ1-1; unclear D gene. Germline CDR1 and CDR2: MNHNS and SASEGT. The V gene lost 3 bases and the J gene lost 7 bases, with 12 bases spanning the gap. The CDR3 is made up of 13 amino acids. The CDR3 region has the DNA TGTGCCAGCAGTGAGGGTTCCGTGGATGAAGCTTTCTTT. Translation: CASSEGSVDEAFF.

This clonotype has a count of ten or more. V usage is TRBV28 and J usage is TRBJ1-2; D is unclear. V was trimmed by 5 bases and J by 9 bases, leaving 4 bases between them. Germline CDR1 is MDHEN and CDR2 is SYDVKM. This CDR3 has 9 amino acids. CDR3 bases: TGTGCCAGCAGTCATTGCTACACCTTC. It codes for CASSHCYTF.

This clonotype was detected many times. The V call is TRBV28, the J call TRBJ1-1; the D gene is possibly TRBD1 (6 bases). The CDR3 totals 14 residues. V was clipped by 4 bases and J by 1 base, with 10 bases between them. Germline CDR1 is MDHEN and CDR2 is SYDVKM. The CDR3: CASSSRGENTEAFF. CDR3 DNA: TGTGCCAGCAGTTCCAGGGGCGAGAACACTGAAGCTTTCTTT.

At least ten counts were recorded for this clonotype. The chain uses TRBV20-1 and TRBJ2-5; D may correspond to TRBD1 or TRBD2 (5 bases each). Germline CDR1 and CDR2: DFQATT and SNEGSKA (reference sequence). Trimming removed 0 bases at V and 5 bases at J, with 16 bases between. The CDR3 runs to 15 residues. Here the CDR3 DNA reads TGCAGTGCTAGAGACCCCCGGGGCCGGGGCGAGACCCAGTACTTC. Its translation: CSARDPRGRGETQYF.

Ten or more counts support this clonotype. This rearrangement joins TRBV6-2 or TRBV6-3 to TRBJ1-5; no definite D call. The CDR3 length is 14 residues. Trimming removed 2 bases from V and 9 bases from J, with 14 bases in between. CDR1 is MNHEY, CDR2 SVGEGT, per germline. CDR3 DNA: TGTGCCAGCAGTTACGACCCAAAGGTAATGCCCCAGCATTTT. Translation gives CASSYDPKVMPQHF.

In DNA form, the CDR3 reads TGTGCCACCAGTGATTTCGGAACGGAAGGCTACACCTTC. As protein: CATSDFGTEGYTF. The chain has TRBV24-1 and TRBJ1-2, with D uncertain. Looked up from germline, CDR1 is KGHDR and CDR2 is SFDVKD. V gave up 1 base and J gave up 8 bases, with 10 bases separating them. The CDR3 is 13 amino acids.

The chain's CDR3 is CSARVFGGPSSYEQYF. DNA for the CDR3: TGCAGTGCTAGAGTTTTTGGGGGGCCTAGCTCCTACGAGCAGTACTTC. This rearrangement joins TRBV20-1 to TRBJ2-7, with D perhaps matching TRBD1 or TRBD2 (6 bases each). Trimming cost V 1 base and J 0 bases, with 16 bases left between them. CDR1 is DFQATT and CDR2 is SNEGSKA in the germline V gene (reference sequence). CDR3 size: 16 residues.

J is TRBJ2-5 and V is TRBV12-5, with D perhaps TRBD2 (5 bases). The CDR3 runs to 16 residues. V lost 7 bases and J 2 bases, leaving 20 bases between the germline ends. The V gene's germline CDR1 is LGHNT and CDR2 FRNRAP. CDR3 amino acids: CASAPGKAGWQETQYF. For the CDR3, the DNA is TGTGCTAGTGCCCCGGGGAAGGCTGGGTGGCAAGAGACCCAGTACTTC.